The entry that follows covers one T cell receptor beta chain sequence. Antigen: not known. One entry per CDR3 protein results from TCRdb running MiXCR on the reads. The sample has 200,000 to 300,000 distinct CDR3 sequences, 9.1% seen once; the top ten hold over 13%. This specimen comes from a study of T cell repertoires in cytomegalovirus infection. The wider study: TCR beta signatures that were public indicated CMV infection and matching HLA type.

General study results and limits: Using cumulative public TCR beta family frequency, the authors identified those who carried CMV together with the relevant HLA.

Germline-derived CDR1 and CDR2 are MNHNS and SASEGT. The CDR3 covers 14 residues. Unmatched junction bases numbered 6, after V lost 6 bases and J lost 4 bases. This rearrangement joins TRBV6-1 to TRBJ2-3; 8 nucleotides match TRBD1. This TCR derives from a human donor in good health (CMV status not recorded). Some clones in this sample may be carry-over from other donors' samples. Material: PBMCs. CDR3 protein: CASSKQGDSDTQYF. The CDR3 DNA sequence: TGTGCCAGCAGCAAACAGGGGGATTCAGATACGCAGTATTTT.